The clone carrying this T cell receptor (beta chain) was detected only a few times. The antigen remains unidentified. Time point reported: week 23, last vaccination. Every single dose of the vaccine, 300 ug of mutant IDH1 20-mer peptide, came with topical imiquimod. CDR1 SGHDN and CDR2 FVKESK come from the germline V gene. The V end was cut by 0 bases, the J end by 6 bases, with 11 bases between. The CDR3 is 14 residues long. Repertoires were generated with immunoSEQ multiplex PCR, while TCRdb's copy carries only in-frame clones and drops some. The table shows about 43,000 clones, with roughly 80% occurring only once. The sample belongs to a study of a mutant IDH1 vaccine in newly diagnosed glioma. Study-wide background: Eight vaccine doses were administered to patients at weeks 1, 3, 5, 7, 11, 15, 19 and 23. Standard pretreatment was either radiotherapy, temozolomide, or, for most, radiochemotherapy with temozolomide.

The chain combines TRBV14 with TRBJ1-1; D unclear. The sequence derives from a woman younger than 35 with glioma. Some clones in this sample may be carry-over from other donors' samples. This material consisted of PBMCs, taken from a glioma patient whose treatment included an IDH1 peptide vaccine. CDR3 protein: CASSQDMGNAEAFF. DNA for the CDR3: TGTGCCAGCAGCCAAGATATGGGTAACGCTGAAGCTTTCTTT.